This T cell receptor beta chain derives from a study of T cell responses to AZD1222 COVID-19 vaccine. The table came from immunoSEQ multiplex PCR; TCRdb's copy has only in-frame clones and leaves some out. The table includes tens of thousands of clones, about 78% detected once. This CDR3 comprises 12 residues. Germline CDR1 reads SGHRS; CDR2 reads YFSETQ. The germline V and J ends were trimmed by 0 bases and 5 bases, with 5 bases remaining between them. On this clone itself: Its antigen is unknown. The same CDR3 arises from other DNA sequences in this sample as well.

Whole-study findings and limits: Repertoires were obtained solely post-peak T cell response. Clonal diversity may have been underestimated in mostly white British donors.

The receptor's source is an adult in good health. Here the sequenced sample was peripheral blood, taken on day 0 of AZD1222 vaccination. This chain connects TRBV5-1 to TRBJ2-5; D is unclear. Here the CDR3 reads CASSLVGETQYF. The DNA for the CDR3 is TGCGCCAGCAGCTTGGTAGGGGAGACCCAGTACTTC.